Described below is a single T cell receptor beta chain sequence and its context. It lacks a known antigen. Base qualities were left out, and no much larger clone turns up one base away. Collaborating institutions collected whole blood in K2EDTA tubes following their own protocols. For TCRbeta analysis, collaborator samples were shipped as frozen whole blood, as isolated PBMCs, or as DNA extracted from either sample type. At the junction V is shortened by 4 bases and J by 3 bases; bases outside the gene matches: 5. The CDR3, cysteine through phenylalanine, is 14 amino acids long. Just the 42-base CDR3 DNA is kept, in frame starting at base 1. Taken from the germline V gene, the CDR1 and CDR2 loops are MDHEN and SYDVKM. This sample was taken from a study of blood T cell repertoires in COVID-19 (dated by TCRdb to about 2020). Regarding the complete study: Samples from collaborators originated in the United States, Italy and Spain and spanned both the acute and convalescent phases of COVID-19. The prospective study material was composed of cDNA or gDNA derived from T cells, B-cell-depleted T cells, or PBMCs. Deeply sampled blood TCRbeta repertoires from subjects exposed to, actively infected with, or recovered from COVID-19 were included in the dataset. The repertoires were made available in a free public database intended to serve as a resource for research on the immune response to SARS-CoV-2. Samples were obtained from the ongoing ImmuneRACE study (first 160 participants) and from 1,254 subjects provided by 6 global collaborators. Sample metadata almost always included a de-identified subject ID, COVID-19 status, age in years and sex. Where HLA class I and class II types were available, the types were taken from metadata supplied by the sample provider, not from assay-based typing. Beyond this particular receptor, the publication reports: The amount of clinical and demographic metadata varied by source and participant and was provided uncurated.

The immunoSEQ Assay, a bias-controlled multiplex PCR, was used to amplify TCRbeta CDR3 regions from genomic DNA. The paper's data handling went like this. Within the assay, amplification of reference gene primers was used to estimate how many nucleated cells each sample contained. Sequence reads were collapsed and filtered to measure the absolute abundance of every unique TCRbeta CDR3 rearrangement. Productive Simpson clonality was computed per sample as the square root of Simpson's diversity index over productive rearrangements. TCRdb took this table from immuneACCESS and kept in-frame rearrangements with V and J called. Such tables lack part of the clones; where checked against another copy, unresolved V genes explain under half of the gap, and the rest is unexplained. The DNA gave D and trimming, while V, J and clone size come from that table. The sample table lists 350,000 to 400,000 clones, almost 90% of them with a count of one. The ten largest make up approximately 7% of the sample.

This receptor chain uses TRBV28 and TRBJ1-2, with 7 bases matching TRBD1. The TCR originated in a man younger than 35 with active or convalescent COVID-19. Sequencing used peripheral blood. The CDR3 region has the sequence CASSSHDRDYGYTF. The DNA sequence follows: TGTGCCAGCAGTTCTCATGACAGGGACTATGGCTACACCTTC.